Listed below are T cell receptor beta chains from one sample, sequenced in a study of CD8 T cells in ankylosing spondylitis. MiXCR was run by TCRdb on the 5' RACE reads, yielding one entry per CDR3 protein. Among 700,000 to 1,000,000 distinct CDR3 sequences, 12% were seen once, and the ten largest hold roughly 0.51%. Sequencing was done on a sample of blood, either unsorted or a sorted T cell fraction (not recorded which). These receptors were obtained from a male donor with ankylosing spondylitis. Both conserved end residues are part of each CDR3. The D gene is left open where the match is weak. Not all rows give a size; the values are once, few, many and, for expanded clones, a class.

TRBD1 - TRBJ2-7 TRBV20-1 CSAAEGAAYEQYF TGCAGTGCCGCCGAGGGGGCGGCCTACGAGCAGTACTTC
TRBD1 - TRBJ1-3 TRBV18 CASSPGTGAAGNTIYF TGTGCCAGCTCACCAGGGACAGGGGCCGCTGGAAACACCATATATTTT
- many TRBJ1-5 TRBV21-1 CASRGGQGGNQPQHF TGTGCCAGCAGAGGGGGACAGGGTGGCAATCAGCCCCAGCATTTT
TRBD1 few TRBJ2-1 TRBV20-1 CSAGQAGGNEQFF TGCAGTGCGGGACAGGCTGGGGGTAATGAGCAGTTCTTC
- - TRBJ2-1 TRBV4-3 CASSRRLEREQFF TGCGCCAGCAGCCGGAGGCTCGAGCGGGAGCAGTTCTTC
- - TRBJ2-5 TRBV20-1 CSARVGFQETQYF TGCAGTGCTAGAGTCGGATTTCAAGAGACCCAGTACTTC
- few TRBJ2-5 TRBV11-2 CASSLDETQTALETQYF TGTGCCAGCAGCTTAGATGAAACCCAAACAGCGTTAGAGACCCAGTACTTC
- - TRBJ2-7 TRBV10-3 CAISRSGTNYEQYF TGTGCCATCAGCCGATCAGGGACAAACTACGAGCAGTACTTC
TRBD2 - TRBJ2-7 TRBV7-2 CASSLASGRATYEQYF TGTGCCAGCAGCCTCGCTAGCGGGAGGGCGACCTACGAGCAGTACTTC
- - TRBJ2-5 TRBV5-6 CASSAPPIETQYF TGTGCCAGCAGCGCACCCCCAATCGAGACCCAGTACTTC
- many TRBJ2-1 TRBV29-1 CSVDRDKGFDEQFF TGCAGCGTTGACAGGGACAAGGGCTTTGATGAGCAGTTCTTC
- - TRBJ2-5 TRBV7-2 CASTPLQETQYF TGTGCCAGCACACCTCTCCAAGAGACCCAGTACTTC
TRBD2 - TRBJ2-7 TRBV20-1 CSARPSGGASEQYF TGCAGTGCTAGACCTAGCGGAGGGGCATCCGAGCAGTACTTC
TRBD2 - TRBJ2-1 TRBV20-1 CSARTSGRGDEQFF TGCAGTGCTAGGACTAGCGGGAGGGGCGATGAGCAGTTCTTC
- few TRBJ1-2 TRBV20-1 CSARVPPGYGYTF TGCAGTGCTAGAGTTCCCCCCGGCTATGGCTACACCTTC
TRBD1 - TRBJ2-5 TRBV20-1 CSAAGTGGWEETQYF TGCAGTGCAGCCGGGACAGGGGGCTGGGAAGAGACCCAGTACTTC
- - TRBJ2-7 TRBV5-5 CASSLEGTTSYEQYF TGTGCCAGCAGCTTGGAAGGGACAACCTCCTACGAGCAGTACTTC
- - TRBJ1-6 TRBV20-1 CSAPDWSSPLHF TGCAGTGCTCCCGACTGGAGCTCACCCCTCCACTTT
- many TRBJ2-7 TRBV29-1 CSAGHAVIYEQYF TGCAGCGCCGGTCACGCGGTTATCTACGAGCAGTACTTC
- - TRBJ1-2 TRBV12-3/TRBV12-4 CASSLGLLGYTF TGTGCCAGCAGTTTAGGGTTATTAGGCTACACCTTC
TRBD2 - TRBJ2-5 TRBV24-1 CATSDFTSGSEETQYF TGTGCCACCAGTGATTTTACTAGCGGGAGTGAGGAGACCCAGTACTTC
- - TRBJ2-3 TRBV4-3 CASSQERATLTDTQYF TGCGCCAGCAGCCAAGAGAGGGCCACTCTCACAGATACGCAGTATTTT